The rows below give T cell receptor beta chains drawn from one sample of a study of metastatic and nonmetastatic thyroid tumors. TCRdb re-processed the PCR reads through MiXCR. The table shows about 15,000 clones, with approximately 19% occurring only once. The sequenced sample was blood. These receptors were obtained from a female donor with papillary thyroid cancer or a benign thyroid nodule (not recorded which). Some clones in this sample may be carry-over from other donors' samples. CDR3s include the opening cysteine and the closing phenylalanine or tryptophan. A D gene is named only where the DNA matches it firmly. Clone size is not always given. Where it is, it says once, few, many or a class for expanded clones.

many,TRBJ1-1,-,TRBV5-6,CASSLFTNTEAFF,TGTGCCAGCAGCTTGTTCACGAACACTGAAGCTTTCTTT
medium-sized,TRBJ2-1,-,TRBV20-1,CSARGWGSGEAYNEQFF,TGCAGTGCTAGAGGTTGGGGGTCGGGAGAGGCCTACAATGAGCAGTTCTTC
medium-sized,TRBJ1-3,-,TRBV6-1,CASNGFSGNTIYF,TGTGCCAGCAATGGGTTCTCTGGAAACACCATATATTTT
many,TRBJ1-2,-,TRBV11-3,CASSLGIGEFDGYTF,TGTGCCAGCAGCTTGGGAATCGGGGAGTTCGATGGCTACACCTTC
many,TRBJ2-3,TRBD2,TRBV18,CASSPPLLGGGTDTQYF,TGTGCCAGCTCACCCCCTCTTTTGGGAGGGGGCACAGATACGCAGTATTTT
few,TRBJ1-2,-,TRBV2,CASRLRQPDVYTF,TGTGCCAGCAGGTTGAGACAGCCAGATGTCTACACCTTC
many,TRBJ2-3,TRBD2,TRBV6-2/TRBV6-3,CATTLAGAADTQYF,TGTGCCACCACTCTAGCGGGAGCAGCAGATACGCAGTATTTT
medium-sized,TRBJ2-2,-,TRBV20-1,CSAPASGELFF,TGCAGTGCTCCGGCCTCCGGGGAGCTGTTTTTT
few,TRBJ2-7,-,TRBV6-2/TRBV6-3,CASSYSTGVGYEQYF,TGTGCCAGCAGTTACTCGACTGGGGTCGGGTACGAGCAGTACTTC
many,TRBJ1-6,TRBD1,TRBV30,CAWGQGITYNSPLHF,TGTGCCTGGGGACAGGGTATCACCTATAATTCACCCCTCCACTTT
medium-sized,TRBJ2-1,-,TRBV20-1,CSARDQDEQFF,TGCAGTGCTAGAGATCAGGATGAGCAGTTCTTC
-,TRBJ1-6,-,TRBV6-2/TRBV6-3,CASSYMVYNSPLHF,TGTGCCAGCAGTTACATGGTCTATAATTCACCCCTCCACTTT
few,TRBJ1-1,-,TRBV28,CASSLRRGGLTEAFF,TGTGCCAGCAGTTTAAGGCGGGGCGGGTTAACTGAAGCTTTCTTT
-,TRBJ2-1,TRBD2,TRBV6-1,CASREREGHNEQFF,TGTGCCAGCAGGGAGCGGGAGGGCCACAATGAGCAGTTCTTC
-,TRBJ1-2,TRBD1,TRBV6-1,CASSPRQGGYGYTF,TGTGCCAGCAGCCCCAGACAGGGGGGCTATGGCTACACCTTC
-,TRBJ2-7,TRBD2,TRBV28,CASKAGVTDEQYF,TGTGCCAGCAAGGCGGGAGTTACCGACGAGCAGTACTTC
many,TRBJ1-5,-,TRBV20-1,CSAHREVGQPQHF,TGCAGTGCTCACAGGGAGGTGGGTCAGCCCCAGCATTTT
few,TRBJ2-7,TRBD2,TRBV6-1,CATAGTSGRRGFEQYF,TGTGCCACAGCTGGGACTAGCGGGAGGAGGGGATTCGAGCAGTACTTC
many,TRBJ1-3,TRBD1,TRBV7-9,CASSLREWDRVSSGNTIYF,TGTGCCAGCAGCTTACGAGAATGGGACAGGGTTAGCTCTGGAAACACCATATATTTT
many,TRBJ1-3,-,TRBV28,CASTPYPDDFSGNTIYF,TGTGCCAGCACCCCCTACCCAGACGATTTCTCTGGAAACACCATATATTTT
-,TRBJ1-2,TRBD1,TRBV7-2,CASSLVPAGGDYGYTF,TGTGCCAGCAGCTTAGTGCCCGCAGGGGGGGACTATGGCTACACATTC
many,TRBJ2-5,TRBD2,TRBV7-2,CASSRGLAGKKTQYF,TGTGCCAGCAGCCGGGGACTAGCGGGGAAAAAGACCCAGTACTTC
many,TRBJ2-5,TRBD2,TRBV19,CASSMSGGGQETQYF,TGTGCCAGTAGTATGTCGGGGGGGGGCCAAGAGACCCAGTACTTC
-,TRBJ2-3,TRBD2,TRBV3-1,CASSQAGGRSYKQYF,TGTGCCAGCAGCCAAGCGGGCGGGAGGTCATATAAGCAGTATTTT
many,TRBJ2-4,-,TRBV12-3/TRBV12-4,CASRTAGAKNIQYF,TGTGCCAGCAGAACCGCGGGGGCCAAAAACATTCAGTACTTC
-,TRBJ2-7,TRBD2,TRBV20-1,CSARPTSGNTYEQYF,TGCAGTGCACGACCGACTAGCGGCAATACCTACGAGCAGTACTTC
few,TRBJ2-3,TRBD2,TRBV6-5,CASSYGLAGGPVTDTQYF,TGTGCCAGCAGTTACGGACTAGCGGGAGGGCCCGTGACAGATACGCAGTATTTT
many,TRBJ1-4,-,TRBV2,CASSTQGSENEKLFF,TGTGCCAGCAGCACACAGGGAAGCGAAAATGAAAAACTGTTTTTT
-,TRBJ2-6,-,TRBV6-2/TRBV6-3,CASSYSSSEVGSGANVLTF,TGTGCCAGCAGTTACTCGTCGTCGGAGGTGGGGTCTGGGGCCAACGTCCTGACTTTC
few,TRBJ2-5,-,TRBV10-3,CAISVGPEGETQYF,TGTGCCATCAGTGTGGGACCCGAAGGGGAGACCCAGTACTTT
few,TRBJ2-7,-,TRBV25-1,CASNPPDSDEQYF,TGTGCCAGCAATCCCCCAGACAGCGACGAGCAGTACTTC
-,TRBJ2-2,-,TRBV12-3/TRBV12-4,CSSRTPNTGKLFF,TGTTCCAGTCGGACACCTAACACCGGGAAGCTGTTTTTT
-,TRBJ1-1,-,TRBV5-1,CSSRTGILRMTMNTEAFF,TGCTCCAGCAGGACTGGGATCTTGCGGATGACAATGAACACTGAAGCTTTCTTT
many,TRBJ2-1,-,TRBV30,CAWSRSRKLGNEQFF,TGTGCCTGGAGTCGGAGCCGGAAGTTGGGGAATGAGCAGTTCTTC
-,TRBJ2-7,TRBD2,TRBV2,CASKLIAGGSYEQLF,TGTGCCAGCAAACTAATAGCGGGAGGTTCCTACGAGCAGTTGTTC
many,TRBJ2-1,-,TRBV5-6,CASSLPSGEQFF,TGTGCCAGCAGCCTCCCAAGCGGCGAGCAGTTCTTC
medium-sized,TRBJ1-1,-,TRBV6-4,CASSDGPGTLPNTEAFF,TGTGCCAGCAGTGACGGTCCCGGGACATTGCCGAACACTGAAGCTTTCTTT
medium-sized,TRBJ2-1,-,TRBV6-2/TRBV6-3,CASSPGVGLLDNEQFF,TGTGCCAGCAGTCCCGGGGTGGGACTCTTGGACAATGAGCAGTTCTTC
many,TRBJ2-1,-,TRBV9,CASSVRKTDNEQFF,TGTGCCAGCAGCGTAAGGAAAACGGACAATGAGCAGTTCTTC
-,TRBJ2-7,-,TRBV11-3,CASSPEVGPYEQYF,TGTGCCAGCTCCCCAGAGGTAGGACCCTATGAGCAGTACTTC
-,TRBJ2-1,-,TRBV11-2,CASSLEGVTYNEQFF,TGTGCCAGCAGCTTAGAGGGGGTGACTTACAATGAGCAGTTCTTC
medium-sized,TRBJ1-1,-,TRBV5-1,CASSRGILKIEANTEAFF,TGCGCCAGCAGCCGGGGGATACTAAAAATAGAGGCGAACACTGAAGCTTTCTTT
many,TRBJ2-1,-,TRBV20-1,CSAGDASSSYNEQFF,TGCAGTGCTGGGGACGCCTCGAGCTCCTACAATGAGCAGTTCTTC
many,TRBJ2-1,-,TRBV3-1,CASSQMRLNEQFF,TGTGCCAGCAGCCAGATGAGGCTCAATGAGCAGTTCTTC
-,TRBJ2-6,TRBD2,TRBV9,CASSVASGGTSSGANVLTF,TGTGCCAGCAGCGTCGCTAGCGGGGGGACCTCCTCTGGGGCCAACGTCCTGACTTTC
many,TRBJ2-1,-,TRBV20-1,CSARWWRDLREQFF,TGCAGTGCTAGATGGTGGCGCGACCTTCGGGAGCAGTTCTTC
many,TRBJ2-6,-,TRBV5-1,CASSLGGPGANVLTF,TGCGCCAGCAGCTTGGGAGGCCCTGGGGCCAACGTCCTGACTTTC
medium-sized,TRBJ1-1,-,TRBV6-2/TRBV6-3,CASSAAGWEGTEAFF,TGTGCCAGCAGTGCGGCCGGCTGGGAGGGCACTGAAGCTTTCTTT
many,TRBJ2-7,TRBD1,TRBV5-1,CASSRNRGFGEQYF,TGCGCCAGCAGTCGGAACAGGGGGTTCGGCGAGCAGTACTTC
once,TRBJ2-1,-,TRBV4-2,CASSLQTSAGYERFF,TGTGCCAGCAGCCTGCAGACCTCTGCGGGATATGAGCGGTTCTTC
many,TRBJ2-2,-,TRBV5-6,CASSLWQGSGELFF,TGTGCCAGCAGCTTGTGGCAGGGATCCGGGGAGCTGTTTTTT
-,TRBJ2-7,-,TRBV20-1,CSVALGNYEQYF,TGCAGTGTGGCCTTGGGAAATTACGAGCAGTACTTC
-,TRBJ2-1,TRBD1,TRBV5-4,CVSTSGQSYNEQFF,TGTGTCAGCACCTCGGGACAGTCCTACAATGAGCAGTTCTTC